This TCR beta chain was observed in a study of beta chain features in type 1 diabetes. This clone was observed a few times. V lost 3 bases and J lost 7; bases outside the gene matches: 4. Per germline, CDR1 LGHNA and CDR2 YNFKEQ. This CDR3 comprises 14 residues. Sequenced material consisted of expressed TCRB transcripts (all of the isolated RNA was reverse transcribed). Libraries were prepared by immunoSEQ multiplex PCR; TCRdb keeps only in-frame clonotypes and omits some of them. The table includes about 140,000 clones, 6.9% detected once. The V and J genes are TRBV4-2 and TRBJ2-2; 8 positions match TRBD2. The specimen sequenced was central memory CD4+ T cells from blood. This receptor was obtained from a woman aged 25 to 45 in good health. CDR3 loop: CASSHPREGGELFF. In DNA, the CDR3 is TGTGCCAGCAGCCATCCACGGGAGGGCGGGGAGCTGTTTTTT.